A single sample is the source of the 6 T cell receptor beta chains below, sequenced in a study of cytomegalovirus exposure and HLA in healthy donors. The PCR employed 60 Vbeta primers together with 13 Jbeta primers. The repertoire was sequenced with immunoSEQ multiplex PCR; TCRdb's copy has only in-frame clones and lacks some. Among under 200,000 clones, over 80% were seen once, and the ten largest hold about 1.9%. Sequenced sample: PBMCs. These receptors all come from a human donor in good health.

The rearrangement uses TRBV29-1 and TRBJ2-1; D is perhaps TRBD1 (6 bases). This CDR3 has 15 amino acids. CDR1 SQVTM and CDR2 ANQGSEA come from the germline V gene. Trimming cost V 6 bases and J 2 bases, with 17 bases left between them. CDR3 nucleotide sequence: TGCAGCGTGGTCCTACAGGGAAACCCCTACAATGAGCAGTTCTTC. It codes for CSVVLQGNPYNEQFF.

The genes are TRBV4-2 and TRBJ2-7; 9 nucleotides line up with TRBD1. The ends lost 0 bases at V and 1 base at J; junction bases unmatched: 4. The CDR3 extends over 16 amino acids. The V gene's germline CDR1 is LGHNA and CDR2 YNFKEQ. CDR3 sequence reads: CASSQDGQGSSYEQYF. As DNA, the CDR3 is TGTGCCAGCAGCCAAGACGGACAGGGGTCGTCCTACGAGCAGTACTTC.

The chain couples TRBV27 to TRBJ2-2, with D unresolved. The germline V gene has CDR1 MNHEY and CDR2 SMNVEV (reference sequence). V lost 6 bases, J lost 0 bases, and 5 bases lay in between. This CDR3 comprises 13 residues. CDR3 in amino acids: CASSSANTGELFF. Here the CDR3 DNA reads TGTGCCAGCAGCTCCGCGAACACCGGGGAGCTGTTTTTT.

The chain recombines TRBV29-1 with TRBJ2-1; TRBD1 might be the D (5 bases). CDR1 SQVTM and CDR2 ANQGSEA come from the germline V gene. The length of the CDR3 is 12 residues. The V and J ends lost 3 bases and 7 bases respectively, with 10 bases between them. CDR3 coding DNA: TGCAGCGTTGATAAAGGGGCGAATGAGCAGTTCTTC. This gives the protein CSVDKGANEQFF.

The V and J genes are TRBV27 and TRBJ2-7; 7 positions match TRBD1. The CDR3 consists of 13 residues. In germline, CDR1 is MNHEY, CDR2 SMNVEV (reference sequence). Unmatched junction bases numbered 3, after V lost 6 bases and J lost 1 base. Written as DNA, the CDR3 is TGTGCCAGCAGACGGACAGGATCCTACGAGCAGTACTTC. Translated, it gives CASRRTGSYEQYF.

The chain couples TRBV6-4 to TRBJ2-1; no clear D gene. There are 14 residues in the CDR3. V shed 3 bases and J shed 7 bases, with 13 bases lying between them. Germline V gene data show CDR1 as MRHNA and CDR2 as SNTAGT. This chain's CDR3 is CASSEMRQVNEQFF. The CDR3 nucleotides read TGTGCCAGCAGTGAGATGAGACAAGTGAATGAGCAGTTCTTC.